This T cell receptor (beta chain) appears in the sequencing data of a study of long-term antiretroviral therapy in people with HIV. Study-level background: There is a gap of about a decade between the earliest samples and the later 2015 immediate-ART recommendation.

On this clone: The antigen remains undetermined.

Study results and limitations: CDR3 length ranges were narrower in HIV repertoires than in controls.

They ran version v3.0 of the immunoSEQ assay at survey level. The protocol was immunoSEQ multiplex PCR, while the TCRdb copy is restricted to in-frame clones and leaves out a portion. The repertoire holds tens of thousands of clones, with over 75% as singletons. Sequenced here: unsorted PBMCs, sampled 0.5 years after starting antiretroviral therapy. This clonotype originated in a woman aged 18 to 35 with HIV.

CDR3 residues: CASSGPLATNEKLFF. CDR3 in DNA: TGTGCCAGCAGCGGCCCGTTAGCAACTAATGAAAAACTGTTTTTT. V and J are TRBV9 and TRBJ1-4; D uncertain. Trimming shortened V by 3 bases and J by 0 bases, and 9 bases separated the two germline ends. The CDR3 has 15 residues. Looked up from germline, CDR1 is SGDLS and CDR2 is YYNGEE.